A single sample is the source of the 31 T cell receptor beta chains below, sequenced in a study of T cell changes during pregnancy in multiple sclerosis. TCRdb keeps only in-frame clones here, not all; method: immunoSEQ multiplex PCR. Here the sample spans about 56,000 clones, about nine tenths being singletons. Sample: peripheral blood, taken after pregnancy. All receptors come from a female donor with multiple sclerosis, enrolled in a pregnancy study.

V gene TRBV4-1 combines with J gene TRBJ2-5, with 10 bases that match TRBD1. Trimming at V came to 4 bases and at J to 0 bases, leaving 2 bases not matched to a gene. Germline values: CDR1 MGHRA, CDR2 YSYEKL. The CDR3 contains 15 residues. As DNA, the CDR3 is TGCGCCAGCAGCCCTGGGACAGGGGACCAAGAGACCCAGTACTTC. It yields the protein CASSPGTGDQETQYF.

The chain links TRBV28 to TRBJ2-7, with D perhaps matching TRBD1 (5 bases). The germline gives CDR1 MDHEN, CDR2 SYDVKM. CDR3 size: 13 residues. V dropped 7 bases and J dropped 3 bases, with 13 bases sitting between them. The chain's CDR3 is CASTPGMNYEQYF. CDR3 coding DNA: TGTGCCAGCACCCCAGGGATGAACTACGAGCAGTACTTC.

V usage is TRBV4-3 and J usage is TRBJ2-2; 10 bases line up with TRBD1. CDR1 is LGHNA, CDR2 YSLEER, per germline. Trimming at V came to 2 bases and at J to 6 bases, leaving 6 bases not matched to a gene. This CDR3 spans 16 amino acids. CDR3 sequence: CASSQRQDRGPGELFF. DNA for the CDR3: TGCGCCAGCAGCCAAAGACAAGACAGGGGGCCCGGGGAGCTGTTTTTT.

This clone has just a few counts. This chain links TRBV27 with TRBJ1-2; TRBD1 might be the D (5 bases). V shed 5 bases and J shed 5 bases, with 15 bases lying between them. Looked up from germline, CDR1 is MNHEY and CDR2 is SMNVEV (reference sequence). The CDR3 has 14 amino acids. This chain's CDR3 is CASSRSPGTYGYTF. CDR3 sequence (DNA): TGTGCCAGCAGTCGCTCCCCTGGGACTTATGGCTACACCTTC.

This sequence joins TRBV9 and TRBJ2-7, with TRBD1 matching 7 bases. The CDR3 loop spans 15 amino acids. With V trimmed by 2 bases and J by 3 bases, 8 bases remained unmatched. Looked up from germline, CDR1 is SGDLS and CDR2 is YYNGEE. CDR3 nucleotides: TGTGCCAGCAGCGTTGGACAGGCTCGACACTACGAGCAGTACTTC. Its translation is CASSVGQARHYEQYF.

The CDR3 sequence is CACSGVERETQYF. CDR3 coding DNA: TGTGCCTGCTCAGGGGTTGAGAGGGAGACCCAGTACTTC. The genes are TRBV30 and TRBJ2-5, with D perhaps TRBD1 (6 bases). Looked up from germline, CDR1 is GTSNPN and CDR2 is SVGIG (reference sequence). CDR3 size: 13 residues. V lost 6 bases, J lost 5 bases, and 16 bases lay in between.

In this sample, this clone turned up a few times. The chain is built from TRBV7-3 and TRBJ1-6, with 7 nucleotides matching TRBD1. The CDR3 has 15 amino acids. J gave up 7 bases and V 4 bases, and 7 bases lay outside the gene matches. Per the germline V gene, CDR1 is SGHTA and CDR2 is FQGTGA. CDR3 sequence (DNA): TGTGCCAGCAGCTGGACCGGGACAGAGAATTCACCCCTCCACTTT. This gives the protein CASSWTGTENSPLHF. The whole variable domain, filled in from reference TRBV7-3 and TRBJ1-6, reads GAGVSQTPSNKVTEKGKYVELRCDPISGHTALYWYRQSLGQGPEFLIYFQGTGAADDSGLPNDRFFAVRPEGSVSTLKIQRTERGDSAVYLCASSWTGTENSPLHFGNGTRLTVT.

This chain joins TRBV29-1 and TRBJ1-1; D remains ambiguous. CDR3 length: 10 amino acids. CDR1 and CDR2 (germline): SQVTM, ANQGSEA. V shed 5 bases and J shed 7 bases, with 8 bases lying between them. CDR3 sequence (DNA): TGCAGCGTTCAGACGGGTGAAGCTTTCTTT. It is translated as CSVQTGEAFF.

This CDR3 is CASSRRTSGGAGSKNIQYF. The CDR3 DNA follows: TGCGCCAGCAGCCGAAGGACTAGCGGGGGGGCCGGGTCCAAAAACATTCAGTACTTC. This chain uses TRBV4-3 with TRBJ2-4, with TRBD2 matching over 15 bases. Germline lookup yields CDR1 LGHNA and CDR2 YSLEER. The V segment lost 4 bases and the J segment 2 bases; nucleotides outside the gene matches: 9. The CDR3 length is 19 residues.

V usage is TRBV28 and J usage is TRBJ2-4; D gene uncertain. This CDR3 is built from 13 residues. V was clipped by 7 bases and J by 2 bases, with 9 bases between them. CDR1 and CDR2 (germline): MDHEN, SYDVKM. CDR3 coding DNA: TGTGCCAGCACCCCAGGCACCAAAAACATTCAGTACTTC. It codes for CASTPGTKNIQYF.

The chain carries TRBV11-2 and TRBJ1-2; 7 nucleotides match TRBD1. Germline V gene data show CDR1 as SGHAT and CDR2 as FQNNGV. The V and J ends lost 5 bases and 5 bases, in that order; junction bases with no gene match: 5. This CDR3 is built from 13 residues. The CDR3 DNA reads as TGTGCCAGCAGCGTCGGGACAGAATATGGCTACACCTTC. This translates into CASSVGTEYGYTF.

This sequence joins TRBV5-1 and TRBJ2-5, with 8 bases matching TRBD1. The germline V gene encodes CDR1 SGHRS and CDR2 YFSETQ. After removal of 4 bases from V and 4 bases from J, the junction contained 6 bases not matched to a gene. This CDR3 has 14 amino acids. The CDR3 spells CASSPWTGSETQYF. The CDR3 region has the DNA TGCGCCAGCAGCCCGTGGACAGGGTCAGAGACCCAGTACTTC.

The V call is TRBV2, the J call TRBJ1-1, with TRBD1 matching 10 bases. The CDR3 is made up of 12 amino acids. The V gene end was trimmed by 10 bases and the J gene end by 7 bases; junction bases not matched to a gene: 6. The germline V gene has CDR1 SNHLY and CDR2 FYNNEI. CDR3 sequence: CANRDRGSEAFF. In DNA form, the CDR3 reads TGTGCCAACCGGGACAGGGGTAGTGAAGCTTTCTTT. The full variable domain, rest sourced from reference TRBV2 and TRBJ1-1, is EPEVTQTPSHQVTQMGQEVILRCVPISNHLYFYWYRQILGQKVEFLVSFYNNEISEKSEIFDDQFSVERPDGSNFTLKIRSTKLEDSAMYFCANRDRGSEAFFGQGTRLTVV.

This clone has a handful of counts. The chain employs TRBV7-3 and TRBJ2-1, with D possibly TRBD1 on 5 matching bases. CDR1 and CDR2 from the germline V gene are SGHTA and FQGTGA. Trimming took 0 bases from V and 0 from J, leaving 9 bases between them. This CDR3 is 16 amino acids long. CDR3 residues: CASSLTGHSSYNEQFF. The CDR3 nucleotides are TGTGCCAGCAGCTTAACGGGGCACAGCTCCTACAATGAGCAGTTCTTC. The full variable domain, with the rest looked up from reference TRBV7-3 and TRBJ2-1, is GAGVSQTPSNKVTEKGKYVELRCDPISGHTALYWYRQSLGQGPEFLIYFQGTGAADDSGLPNDRFFAVRPEGSVSTLKIQRTERGDSAVYLCASSLTGHSSYNEQFFGPGTRLTVL.

This chain connects TRBV6-6 to TRBJ1-1, with 7 bases fitting TRBD1. Trimming took 0 bases from V and 3 from J; bases not matched to a gene: 1. This CDR3 spans 14 amino acids. CDR1 is MNHNY and CDR2 is SVGAGI in the germline V gene (reference sequence). The CDR3 DNA follows: TGTGCCAGCAGTTACTCGACAGGGTACACTGAAGCTTTCTTT. Amino acid sequence: CASSYSTGYTEAFF.

The chain combines TRBV6-5 with TRBJ1-4, with D perhaps TRBD1 (6 bases). The CDR3 has 16 residues. The germline V gene encodes CDR1 MNHEY and CDR2 SVGAGI. The ends were cut back, 4 bases at V and 0 bases at J, with 12 bases in the middle. The CDR3 protein is CASSSIGGATNEKLFF. CDR3 sequence (DNA): TGTGCCAGCAGTTCAATAGGGGGGGCAACTAATGAAAAACTGTTTTTT.

This sequence joins TRBV2 and TRBJ1-1, with D possibly TRBD1 on 5 matching bases. Germline CDR1 is SNHLY and CDR2 is FYNNEI. Trimming stripped 8 bases from V and 0 bases from J, with 13 bases between. This CDR3 region has 14 residues. The CDR3 reads CASLKNRMNTEAFF. CDR3 nucleotide sequence: TGTGCCAGCCTAAAGAACAGGATGAACACTGAAGCTTTCTTT. Variable domain in full (rest from reference TRBV2 and TRBJ1-1): EPEVTQTPSHQVTQMGQEVILRCVPISNHLYFYWYRQILGQKVEFLVSFYNNEISEKSEIFDDQFSVERPDGSNFTLKIRSTKLEDSAMYFCASLKNRMNTEAFFGQGTRLTVV.

The CDR3 DNA follows: TGTGCCAGCAGTTACAGTGCGGACAGAAACACCGGGGAGCTGTTTTTT. Its protein is CASSYSADRNTGELFF. This sequence joins TRBV6-6 and TRBJ2-2, with D possibly being TRBD1 (6 bases). The V gene's germline CDR1 is MNHNY and CDR2 SVGAGI (reference sequence). V was shortened by 2 bases and J by 2 bases, with 12 bases between the two germline ends. The CDR3 runs 16 residues.

The chain is built from TRBV2 and TRBJ1-3; no clear D. Trimming left V 9 bases short and J 0 bases short, with 9 bases between. CDR3 length: 13 residues. CDR1 and CDR2 (germline): SNHLY, FYNNEI. The CDR3 is CASLQSSGNTIYF. The CDR3 DNA follows: TGTGCCAGTCTACAGAGCTCTGGAAACACCATATATTTT.

The chain recombines TRBV5-1 with TRBJ1-6; D not resolved. CDR1 is SGHRS, CDR2 YFSETQ, per germline. The CDR3 extends over 15 amino acids. V lost 3 bases to trimming and J lost 10 bases, with 17 bases between them. CDR3 bases: TGCGCCAGCAGCTACTCTGTGGGAGGAGGATCACCCCTCCACTTT. This codes for CASSYSVGGGSPLHF.

The chain employs TRBV28 and TRBJ2-4; 7 positions match TRBD2. CDR3 length: 15 amino acids. The junction had 11 bases not matched to a gene; V was cut back by 4 bases and J by 8 bases. Per the germline V gene, CDR1 is MDHEN and CDR2 is SYDVKM. The CDR3 DNA is TGTGCCAGCAGTTGGGGACCGGAGGGAGGGGACATTCAGTACTTC. This sequence encodes CASSWGPEGGDIQYF.

The J gene is TRBJ1-2, the V gene TRBV5-6; D is unclear. V was cut by 4 bases and J by 2 bases, with 6 bases left in between. The germline CDR1 and CDR2 sequences are SGHDT and YYEEEE. This CDR3 has 12 residues. The CDR3 nucleotides read TGTGCCAGCAGCGGAGGGAACTATGGCTACACCTTC. It is translated as CASSGGNYGYTF.

The chain has TRBV11-2 and TRBJ1-3; unclear D gene. Germline V gene data show CDR1 as SGHAT and CDR2 as FQNNGV. CDR3 length equals 14 residues. V gave up 1 base and J gave up 2 bases, with 6 bases separating them. CDR3 region: CASSLGTTGNTIYF. In DNA, the CDR3 is TGTGCCAGCAGCTTAGGGACTACTGGAAACACCATATATTTT.

The rearrangement joins TRBV6-5 to TRBJ1-2, with 9 nucleotides matching TRBD1. V lost 6 bases, J lost 3 bases, and 8 bases stayed unmatched. CDR1 MNHEY and CDR2 SVGAGI come from the germline V gene. CDR3 size: 15 residues. The CDR3 DNA reads TGTGCCAGCAGATCCACAGGGGGCGCAGACTATGGCTACACCTTC. This sequence encodes CASRSTGGADYGYTF.

The genes are TRBV5-1 and TRBJ2-7, with D possibly matching TRBD1 (6 bases). The length of the CDR3 is 17 residues. The V end was cut by 2 bases, the J end by 1 base, with 19 bases between. Per the germline V gene, CDR1 is SGHRS and CDR2 is YFSETQ. The chain's CDR3 is CASSFQIISGASYEQYF. CDR3 sequence (DNA): TGCGCCAGCAGCTTTCAGATAATTTCAGGGGCTTCCTACGAGCAGTACTTC.

The CDR3 protein is CSGRQGDNQPQHF. The CDR3, as DNA: TGCAGCGGCAGACAGGGGGACAATCAGCCCCAGCATTTT. The chain couples TRBV29-1 to TRBJ1-5, with TRBD1 matching 9 bases. The CDR3 loop spans 13 amino acids. J lost 3 bases, V lost 7 bases, and 4 bases had no gene match. In germline, CDR1 is SQVTM, CDR2 ANQGSEA.

The chain uses TRBV4-3 and TRBJ1-4; D perhaps matches TRBD1 (5 bases). Trimming pared 6 bases from V and 8 bases from J, leaving 16 bases between. There are 14 residues in the CDR3. In germline, CDR1 is LGHNA, CDR2 YSLEER. CDR3 DNA: TGCGCCAGCAGTCGCAGGGTGAGAGAAGAAAAACTGTTTTTT. Translated: CASSRRVREEKLFF.

There are a few counts of this clone. The chain uses TRBV14 and TRBJ1-1, with D hard to call. CDR3 size: 13 residues. Germline lookup yields CDR1 SGHDN and CDR2 FVKESK. V was clipped by 6 bases and J by 2 bases, with 10 bases between them. The CDR3 protein is CASSLQLNTEAFF. The CDR3 coding sequence is TGTGCCAGCAGTCTACAGCTTAACACTGAAGCTTTCTTT.

The V gene is TRBV5-6, the J gene TRBJ2-1, with 9 nucleotides matching TRBD2. Germline V gene sequence: CDR1 SGHDT, CDR2 YYEEEE. This CDR3 is 15 amino acids long. J lost 5 bases, V lost 4 bases, and 7 bases had no gene match. DNA for the CDR3: TGTGCCAGCAGCCGGAGCGGGGGGAGCGACAATGAGCAGTTCTTC. This codes for CASSRSGGSDNEQFF.

The J gene is TRBJ2-3, the V gene TRBV15; D may be TRBD2 (5 bases). This CDR3 is 15 amino acids long. Trimming pared 1 base from V and 6 bases from J, leaving 14 bases between. The germline V gene has CDR1 LNHNV and CDR2 YYDKDF (reference sequence). In DNA, the CDR3 is TGTGCCACCAGCAGAGTGGCGGGCTTGGGGGATACGCAGTATTTT. It translates to CATSRVAGLGDTQYF.

This sequence joins TRBV2 and TRBJ1-2, with 9 bases aligning to TRBD1. This CDR3 has 12 amino acids. Germline V gene sequence: CDR1 SNHLY, CDR2 FYNNEI. Trimming cost V 8 bases and J 7 bases; bases outside gene matches: 5. The CDR3 loop reads CASGWDRAGYTF. The DNA for the CDR3 is TGTGCCAGCGGATGGGACAGGGCTGGCTACACCTTC. The variable domain in full, with the rest retrieved from reference TRBV2 and TRBJ1-2, is EPEVTQTPSHQVTQMGQEVILRCVPISNHLYFYWYRQILGQKVEFLVSFYNNEISEKSEIFDDQFSVERPDGSNFTLKIRSTKLEDSAMYFCASGWDRAGYTFGSGTRLTVV.